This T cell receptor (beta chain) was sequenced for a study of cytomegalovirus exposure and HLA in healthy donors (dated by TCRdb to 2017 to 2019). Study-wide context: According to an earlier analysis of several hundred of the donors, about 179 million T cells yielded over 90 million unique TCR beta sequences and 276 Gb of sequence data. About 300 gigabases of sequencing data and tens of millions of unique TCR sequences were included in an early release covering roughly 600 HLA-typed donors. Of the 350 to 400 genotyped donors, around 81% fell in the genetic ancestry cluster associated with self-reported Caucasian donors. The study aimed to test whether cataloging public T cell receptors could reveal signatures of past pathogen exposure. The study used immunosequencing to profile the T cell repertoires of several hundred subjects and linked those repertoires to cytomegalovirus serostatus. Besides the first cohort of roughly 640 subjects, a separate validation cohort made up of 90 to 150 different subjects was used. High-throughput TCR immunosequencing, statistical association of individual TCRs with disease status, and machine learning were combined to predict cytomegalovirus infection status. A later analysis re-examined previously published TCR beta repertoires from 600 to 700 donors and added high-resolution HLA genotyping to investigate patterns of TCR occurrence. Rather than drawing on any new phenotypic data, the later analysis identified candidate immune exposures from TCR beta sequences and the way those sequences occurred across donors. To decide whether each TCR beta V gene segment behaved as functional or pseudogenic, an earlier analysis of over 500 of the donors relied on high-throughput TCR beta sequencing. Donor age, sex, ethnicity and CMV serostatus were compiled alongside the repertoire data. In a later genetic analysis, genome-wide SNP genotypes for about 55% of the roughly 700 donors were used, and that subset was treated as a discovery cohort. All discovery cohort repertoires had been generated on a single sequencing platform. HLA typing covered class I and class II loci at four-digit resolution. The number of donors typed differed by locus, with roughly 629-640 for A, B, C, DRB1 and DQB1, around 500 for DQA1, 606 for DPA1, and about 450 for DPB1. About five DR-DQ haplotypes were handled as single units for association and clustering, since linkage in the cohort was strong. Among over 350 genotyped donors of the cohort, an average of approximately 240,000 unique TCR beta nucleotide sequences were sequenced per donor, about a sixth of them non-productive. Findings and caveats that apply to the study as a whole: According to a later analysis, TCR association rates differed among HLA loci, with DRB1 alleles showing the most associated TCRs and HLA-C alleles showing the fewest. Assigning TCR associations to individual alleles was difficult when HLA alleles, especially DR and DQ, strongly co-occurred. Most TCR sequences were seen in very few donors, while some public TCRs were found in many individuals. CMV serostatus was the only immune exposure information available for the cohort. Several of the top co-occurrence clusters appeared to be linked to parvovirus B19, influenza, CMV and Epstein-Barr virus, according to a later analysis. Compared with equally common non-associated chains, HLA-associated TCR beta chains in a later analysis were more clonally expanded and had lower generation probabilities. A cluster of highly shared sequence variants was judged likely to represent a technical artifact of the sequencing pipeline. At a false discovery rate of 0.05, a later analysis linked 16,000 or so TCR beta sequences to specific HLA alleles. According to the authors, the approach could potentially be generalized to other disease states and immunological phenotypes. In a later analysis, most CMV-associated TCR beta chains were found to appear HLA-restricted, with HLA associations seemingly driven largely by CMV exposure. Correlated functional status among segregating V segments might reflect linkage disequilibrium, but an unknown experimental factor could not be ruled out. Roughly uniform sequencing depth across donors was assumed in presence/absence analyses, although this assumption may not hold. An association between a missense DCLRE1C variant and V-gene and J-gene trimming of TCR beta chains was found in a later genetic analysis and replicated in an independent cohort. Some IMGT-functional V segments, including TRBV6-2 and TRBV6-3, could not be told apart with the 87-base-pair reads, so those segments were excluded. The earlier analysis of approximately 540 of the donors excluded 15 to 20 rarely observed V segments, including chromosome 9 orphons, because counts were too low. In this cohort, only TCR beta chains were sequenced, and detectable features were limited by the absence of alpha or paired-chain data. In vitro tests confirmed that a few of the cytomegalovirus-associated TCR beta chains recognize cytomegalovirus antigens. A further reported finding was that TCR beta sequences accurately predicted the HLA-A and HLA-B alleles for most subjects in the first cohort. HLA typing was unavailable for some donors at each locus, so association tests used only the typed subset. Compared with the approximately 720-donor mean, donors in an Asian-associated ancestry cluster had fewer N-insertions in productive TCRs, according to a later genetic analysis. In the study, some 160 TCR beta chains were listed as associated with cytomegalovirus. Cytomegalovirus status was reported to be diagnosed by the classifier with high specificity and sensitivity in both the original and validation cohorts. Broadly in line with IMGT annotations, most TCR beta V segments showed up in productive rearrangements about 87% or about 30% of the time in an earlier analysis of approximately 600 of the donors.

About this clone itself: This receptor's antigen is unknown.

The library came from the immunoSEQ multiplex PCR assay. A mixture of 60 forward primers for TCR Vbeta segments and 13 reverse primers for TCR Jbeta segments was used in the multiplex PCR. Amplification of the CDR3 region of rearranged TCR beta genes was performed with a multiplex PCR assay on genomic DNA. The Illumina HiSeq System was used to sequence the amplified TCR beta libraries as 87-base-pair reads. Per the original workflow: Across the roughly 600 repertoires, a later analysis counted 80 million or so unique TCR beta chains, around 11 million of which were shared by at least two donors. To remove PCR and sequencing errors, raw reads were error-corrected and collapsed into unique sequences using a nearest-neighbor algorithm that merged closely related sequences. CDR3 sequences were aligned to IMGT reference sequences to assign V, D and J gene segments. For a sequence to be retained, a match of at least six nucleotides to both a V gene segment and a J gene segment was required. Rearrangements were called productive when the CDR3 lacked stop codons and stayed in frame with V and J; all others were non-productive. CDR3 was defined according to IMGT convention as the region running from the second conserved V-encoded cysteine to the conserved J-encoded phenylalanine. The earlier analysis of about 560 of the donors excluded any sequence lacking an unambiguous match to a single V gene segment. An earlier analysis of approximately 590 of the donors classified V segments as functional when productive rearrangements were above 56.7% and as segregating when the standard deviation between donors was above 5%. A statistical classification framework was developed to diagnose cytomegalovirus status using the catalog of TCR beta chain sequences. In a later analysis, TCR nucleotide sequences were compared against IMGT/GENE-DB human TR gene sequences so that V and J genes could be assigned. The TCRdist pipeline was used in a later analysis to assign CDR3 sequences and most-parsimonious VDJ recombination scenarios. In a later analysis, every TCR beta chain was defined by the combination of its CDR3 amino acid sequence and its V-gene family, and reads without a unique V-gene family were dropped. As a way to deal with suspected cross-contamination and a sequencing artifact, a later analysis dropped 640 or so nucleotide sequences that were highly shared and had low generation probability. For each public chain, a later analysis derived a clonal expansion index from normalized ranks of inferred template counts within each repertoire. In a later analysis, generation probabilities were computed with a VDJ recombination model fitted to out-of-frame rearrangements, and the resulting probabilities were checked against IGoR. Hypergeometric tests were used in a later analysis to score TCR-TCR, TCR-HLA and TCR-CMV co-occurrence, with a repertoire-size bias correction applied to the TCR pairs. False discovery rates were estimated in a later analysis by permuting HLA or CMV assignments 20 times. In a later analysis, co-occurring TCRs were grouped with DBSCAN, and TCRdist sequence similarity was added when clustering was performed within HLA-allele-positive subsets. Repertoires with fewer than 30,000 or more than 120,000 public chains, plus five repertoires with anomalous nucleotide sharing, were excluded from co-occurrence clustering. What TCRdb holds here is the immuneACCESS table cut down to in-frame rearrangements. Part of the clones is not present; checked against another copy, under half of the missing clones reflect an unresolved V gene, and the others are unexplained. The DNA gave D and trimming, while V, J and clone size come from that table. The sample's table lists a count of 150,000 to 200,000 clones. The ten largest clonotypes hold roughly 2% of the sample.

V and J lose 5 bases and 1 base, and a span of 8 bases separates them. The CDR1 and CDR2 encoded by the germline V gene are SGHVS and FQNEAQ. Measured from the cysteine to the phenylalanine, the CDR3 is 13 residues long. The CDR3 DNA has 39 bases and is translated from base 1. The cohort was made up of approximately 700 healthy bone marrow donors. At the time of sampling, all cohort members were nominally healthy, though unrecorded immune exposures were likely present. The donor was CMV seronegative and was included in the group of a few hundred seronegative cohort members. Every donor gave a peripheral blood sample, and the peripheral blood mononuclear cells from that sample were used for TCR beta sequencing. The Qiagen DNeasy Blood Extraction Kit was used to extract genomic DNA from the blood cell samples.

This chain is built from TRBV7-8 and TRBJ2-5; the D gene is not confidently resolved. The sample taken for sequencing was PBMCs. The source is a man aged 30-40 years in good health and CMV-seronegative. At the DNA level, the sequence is TGTGCCAGCAGCGCACATCCCCAAGAGACCCAGTACTTC. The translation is CASSAHPQETQYF. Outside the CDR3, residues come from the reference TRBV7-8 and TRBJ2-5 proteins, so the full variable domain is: GAGVSQSPRYKVAKRGQDVALRCDPISGHVSLFWYQQALGQGPEFLTYFQNEAQLDKSGLPSDRFFAERPEGSVSTLKIQRTQQEDSAVYLCASSAHPQETQYFGPGTRLLVL.